One sample yielded the 2 T cell receptor beta chains listed below, sequenced in a study of blood T cells in healthy people across ages (dated by TCRdb to the mid-2010s). Receptors were amplified or captured by 5' RACE. Sequencer: Illumina HiSeq 2500. The second PCR ran for about 6 to 12 cycles and used a J-beta primer mix along with a sample-barcoded 5' primer. TCRdb reprocessing: public reads trimmed at Q25 with fastp, clones called with MiXCR, in-frame beta chains kept. Identical CDR3 protein sequences are pooled into one entry, listed with their most common genes and DNA. The sample profile shows 650,000 to 1,000,000 distinct CDR3 sequences; about 45% of them were found once. 15% to 20% of the sample is taken by the ten largest. The sequenced sample consisted of blood. These TCRs come from an older man in good health.

The CDR3 bases are TGTGCCAGTCTGCCGGAACAGGGCGTTTGGAACACTGAAGCTTTCTTT. Amino acids: CASLPEQGVWNTEAFF. The chain recombines TRBV12-3 or TRBV12-4 with TRBJ1-1; possibly TRBD1 for D (6 bases). The CDR3 is 16 amino acids. V lost 9 bases to trimming and J lost 1 base, with 21 bases between them.

This clonotype has a count of ten or more. The rearrangement uses TRBV4-3 and TRBJ2-7; tentatively, D is TRBD1 or TRBD2 (5 bases each). V was trimmed by 0 bases and J by 4 bases, leaving 13 bases between them. Germline CDR1 LGHNA, CDR2 YSLEER. The CDR3 sequence is 15 residues long. CDR3 DNA sequence: TGCGCCAGCAGCCAAGAACTAGGACATCATTACGAGCAGTACTTC. Encoded protein: CASSQELGHHYEQYF.